Below are 29 T cell receptor beta chains sequenced from a single sample in a study of tumor-infiltrating lymphocytes in primary liver carcinoma. The blood RNA (from unsorted whole blood) was obtained, and germline DNA was also extracted. Total RNA amounting to roughly 450 ng was the source from which TCR beta cDNA was made with a constant-region primer. It was through three nested multiplex PCR rounds of slightly modified ARM-PCR that TCR beta libraries arose. Investigators reported that the first two PCR rounds, at 10 cycles each, used TRBV1-TRBV30 forward primers with a C-beta reverse primer. MiXCR, applied by TCRdb to the multiplex PCR reads, yields one record per CDR3 protein. The sample shows about 310,000 distinct CDR3 sequences, 58% of them seen only once. Sequencing was carried out using peripheral blood. All receptors come from a woman aged 25 to 39 with primary liver carcinoma and hepatitis B virus infection.

This clonotype was counted many times. The J gene is TRBJ2-3, the V gene TRBV29-1; possibly TRBD2 for D (5 bases). CDR1 SQVTM and CDR2 ANQGSEA come from the germline V gene. The CDR3 runs to 13 residues. Trimming cost V 6 bases and J 2 bases, with 12 bases left between them. CDR3 sequence: CSVHRGPTDTQYF. The CDR3 bases are TGCAGCGTCCACCGGGGTCCCACAGATACGCAGTATTTT.

About this clonotype itself: An end of the junction differs from the germline gene, which may be a read error. This chain joins TRBV18 and TRBJ2-2, with D perhaps TRBD1 (6 bases). This CDR3 spans 15 amino acids. Germline CDR1 and CDR2: KGHSH and LQKENI. DNA of the CDR3: TGTGCCAGCTCAGAAGGACGGGACAAAGCCGGAGAGCTGTTTTTT. Amino acid sequence: CASSEGRDKAGELFF.

Concerning this clonotype itself: One end of the junction is discordant with germline, which a read error may explain. The chain has TRBV11-2 and TRBJ2-2; D is uncertain. The V gene's germline CDR1 is SGHAT and CDR2 FQNNGV. The CDR3 consists of 12 residues. As DNA, the CDR3 is TGTGTCAGCATTTCGTGGCCCGGGGAGCTGTTTTTT. Translation: CVSISWPGELFF.

This chain links TRBV7-9 with TRBJ2-3, with D unresolved. V lost 1 base and J lost 1, with 12 bases in between. This CDR3 spans 16 amino acids. From germline, CDR1 is SEHNR and CDR2 FQNEAQ (reference sequence). The CDR3 sequence is CASSLEGRTRTDTQYF. Here the CDR3 DNA reads TGTGCCAGCAGCTTAGAGGGCAGGACCCGCACAGATACGCAGTATTTT.

On this clonotype itself: A much larger clone lies one base from this, so it may be a read error. This rearrangement joins TRBV6-6 to TRBJ2-1, with D possibly TRBD1 on 6 matching bases. Trimming shortened V by 7 bases and J by 11 bases, and 15 bases separated the two germline ends. The germline V gene has CDR1 MNHNY and CDR2 SVGAGI (reference sequence). The CDR3 is 12 amino acids. The CDR3 region has the DNA TGTGCCAGCAACGTGGACAGCGAGAAGCAGTTCTTC. Translated: CASNVDSEKQFF.

This clonotype was observed many times. The chain carries TRBV12-3 or TRBV12-4 and TRBJ2-6, with TRBD1 matching 12 bases. With V trimmed by 5 bases and J by 3 bases, 11 bases remained unmatched. The CDR3 is made up of 19 amino acids. In nucleotides, the CDR3 is TGTGCCAGCAGTATTCCCGGGACAGGGGGCTCTGGTGGGGCCAACGTCCTGACTTTC. The encoded protein is CASSIPGTGGSGGANVLTF.

Notes on this clonotype: Being one base from a much bigger clone, this may be a read error. The V gene is TRBV6-2 or TRBV6-3, the J gene TRBJ1-1; D is perhaps TRBD1 (5 bases). V gave up 6 bases and J gave up 2 bases, with 13 bases separating them. From germline, CDR1 is MNHEY and CDR2 SVGEGT. The CDR3 runs to 14 residues. CDR3 sequence reads: CASRRGRRNTEAFF. CDR3 nucleotide sequence: TGTGCCAGCAGAAGGGGCAGGAGAAACACTGAAGCTTTCTTT.

This clonotype occurred a few times. V and J are TRBV6-6 and TRBJ2-7; weak D call: TRBD1 (6 bases). CDR1 is MNHNY and CDR2 is SVGAGI in the germline V gene (reference sequence). The CDR3 is 15 residues long. The germline V and J ends were trimmed by 4 bases and 0 bases, with 13 bases remaining between them. For the CDR3, the DNA is TGTGCCAGCAGTTCCCGACAGGATCTCTCCTACGAGCAGTACTTC. Its translation: CASSSRQDLSYEQYF.

This clonotype has at least ten counts. Sequence at one end of the junction differs from germline and may be a read error. This chain uses TRBV6-6 with TRBJ2-7; D remains ambiguous. Germline lookup yields CDR1 MNHNY and CDR2 SVGAGI (reference sequence). The CDR3 spans 11 residues. The CDR3, as DNA: TGTGCCAGCAGTGACTCCTACGAGCAGTACTTC. Translation gives CASSDSYEQYF.

As for this clonotype: This clone may be a read error of a much larger clone one base away. V gene TRBV10-2 combines with J gene TRBJ2-3; 15 nucleotides align to TRBD2. Germline lookup yields CDR1 WSHSY and CDR2 SAAADI. This CDR3 has 17 amino acids. The CDR3 region is CASSSGTSGRITDMQYF. DNA of the CDR3: TGCGCCAGCTCTTCGGGGACTAGCGGGAGGATCACAGATATGCAGTATTTT.

With regard to this clonotype: This may be a read error: a much more frequent sequence differs by one nucleotide. The chain employs TRBV6-2 or TRBV6-3 and TRBJ2-7; 8 nucleotides line up with TRBD2. V lost 4 bases to trimming and J lost 1 base; unmatched junction nucleotides: 3. CDR1 MNHEY and CDR2 SVGEGT come from the germline V gene. The CDR3 extends over 14 amino acids. The CDR3 sequence is CASSWSGSSYEQYF. The CDR3 region has the DNA TGTGCCAGCAGTTGGAGCGGGAGTTCCTACGAGCAGTACTTC.

This clonotype was counted only a few times. The chain recombines TRBV5-5 with TRBJ1-1; possibly TRBD1 for D (6 bases). Trimming pared 3 bases from V and 10 bases from J, leaving 19 bases between. Germline V gene sequence: CDR1 SGHKS, CDR2 YYEKEE (reference sequence). The CDR3 is 14 residues long. CDR3 in DNA: TGTGCCAGCAGCTCGGGTCTGGGGGGCTGGGCAGCTTTCTTT. Protein product: CASSSGLGGWAAFF.

This clonotype was counted at least ten times. V gene TRBV4-1 combines with J gene TRBJ1-5; tentatively, D is TRBD1 (5 bases). Germline CDR1 MGHRA, CDR2 YSYEKL. Trimming cost V 0 bases and J 7 bases, with 13 bases left between them. The CDR3 length is 15 residues. The CDR3 bases are TGCGCCAGCAGCCAAGAGAGTAAATGGGGGCAGCCCCAGCATTTT. This gives the protein CASSQESKWGQPQHF.

Details on this clonotype: This sequence may be a read error, since a much larger clone differs from it by one base. J is TRBJ2-7 and V is TRBV12-3 or TRBV12-4, with TRBD2 as a possible D gene (5 bases). This CDR3 has 13 residues. V lost 7 bases and J lost 4, with 14 bases in between. DNA for the CDR3: TGTGCCAGCACCCTTCGGGATGAATACGAGCAGTACTTC. Translating gives CASTLRDEYEQYF.

To note about this clonotype: With a much larger clone just one base away, this may be a read error. DNA of the CDR3: TGTGCCAGCAGTTTACACAGCTTACTAGTCAAAAACATTCAGTACTTC. Its translation: CASSLHSLLVKNIQYF. V gene TRBV12-3 or TRBV12-4 combines with J gene TRBJ2-4; D perhaps matches TRBD2 (5 bases). The CDR3 has 16 amino acids. V dropped 2 bases and J dropped 3 bases, with 14 bases sitting between them.

Details on this clonotype: A read error may be the cause here, since a much bigger clone is one base away. The chain has TRBV12-3 or TRBV12-4 and TRBJ1-2, with TRBD1 as a possible D gene (5 bases). V lost 6 bases and J 6 bases, leaving 14 bases between the germline ends. The CDR3 runs to 13 residues. In DNA, the CDR3 is TGTGCCAGCAGATATCAGGGTCTGGATGGCTACACCTTC. Protein: CASRYQGLDGYTF.

A note on this clonotype: Because it lacks the conserved phenylalanine or tryptophan at the end, this CDR3 is likely a read error. This chain links TRBV6-5 with TRBJ1-6; D is unclear. Trimming took 8 bases from V and 6 from J, leaving 14 bases between them. Germline V lookup: CDR1 MNHEY, CDR2 SVGAGI. This CDR3 is 14 amino acids long. In nucleotides, the CDR3 is TGTGCCAGCGGCCCGTGGAGGGTTAATTCACCCCTCCACTAT. It translates to CASGPWRVNSPLHY.

V and J are TRBV2 and TRBJ2-7; 10 bases match TRBD2. The CDR3 has 14 residues. Germline trimming cut 3 bases from V and 3 bases from J; bases unmatched to any gene: 2. CDR1 is SNHLY and CDR2 is FYNNEI in the germline V gene. The CDR3: CASSESSGGYEQYF. The CDR3 nucleotides read TGTGCCAGCAGTGAGTCTAGCGGGGGCTACGAGCAGTACTTC. Based on the CDR3 plus reference TRBV2 and TRBJ2-7, the full variable domain is EPEVTQTPSHQVTQMGQEVILRCVPISNHLYFYWYRQILGQKVEFLVSFYNNEISEKSEIFDDQFSVERPDGSNFTLKIRSTKLEDSAMYFCASSESSGGYEQYFGPGTRLTVT.

This clonotype occurred a few times. This chain uses TRBV6-2 or TRBV6-3 with TRBJ1-4, with a possible D match to TRBD1 (5 bases). The CDR3 is 17 residues long. Germline V gene sequence: CDR1 MNHEY, CDR2 SVGEGT. V lost 0 bases to trimming and J lost 8 bases, with 19 bases between them. This CDR3 reads CASSYSSRGRAEEKLFF. In nucleotides, the CDR3 is TGTGCCAGCAGTTACTCGAGCCGGGGGAGGGCTGAGGAAAAACTGTTTTTT.

This chain joins TRBV12-3 or TRBV12-4 and TRBJ2-1, with 8 bases matching TRBD2. The CDR3 spans 14 residues. J was trimmed by 12 bases and V by 7 bases; bases with no gene match: 14. The CDR3 DNA sequence: TGTGCCAGCACTGAAGGACTAGCCTCCGGTGCGCAGTTCTTC. Its translation: CASTEGLASGAQFF.

This clonotype turned up a few times. The chain employs TRBV30 and TRBJ2-7, with 15 bases lining up with TRBD2. Germline V gives CDR1 GTSNPN, CDR2 SVGIG (reference sequence). The V and J ends lost 5 bases and 0 bases, in that order; junction bases with no gene match: 5. The length of the CDR3 is 16 residues. DNA of the CDR3: TGTGCCTGGGCCGGGACTAGCGGGAGGAGCTCCTACGAGCAGTACTTC. It specifies CAWAGTSGRSSYEQYF. Complete variable domain (other parts from reference TRBV30 and TRBJ2-7): SQTIHQWPATLVQPVGSPLSLECTVEGTSNPNLYWYRQAAGRGLQLLFYSVGIGQISSEVPQNLSASRPQDRQFILSSKKLLLSDSGFYLCAWAGTSGRSSYEQYFGPGTRLTVT.

As concerns this clonotype: One junction end does not reproduce the germline sequence, and a read error may be involved. The chain uses TRBV11-1 and TRBJ2-3; the D gene is possibly TRBD2 (5 bases). This CDR3 has 16 residues. Germline V gives CDR1 SGHAT, CDR2 FQDESV (reference sequence). CDR3 DNA: TGTGCCTGCAGCTTTAGCGCTCTTATGTACACAGATACGCAGTATTTT. Translating gives CACSFSALMYTDTQYF.

As for this clonotype: A much larger clone differs from this one at a single base, so this may be a read error. V and J are TRBV12-3 or TRBV12-4 and TRBJ1-1; D uncertain. The CDR3 is made up of 14 amino acids. In nucleotides, the CDR3 is TGTGTCAGCAGCCCAGGTGGGTCAGGCACTGAAGCTTTCTTT. This encodes CVSSPGGSGTEAFF.

Turning to this clonotype: A clone one base away is much larger, so this may be a read error. The chain links TRBV12-3 or TRBV12-4 to TRBJ2-2; possibly TRBD2 for D (6 bases). Trimming stripped 7 bases from V and 0 bases from J, with 12 bases between. The CDR3 contains 15 residues. The CDR3 spells CASNGGGANTGELFF. The DNA of the CDR3 is TGTGCCAGCAACGGGGGAGGCGCGAACACCGGGGAGCTGTTTTTT.

A remark on this clonotype: The germline gene is not matched at one end of the junction; a read error may be the cause. The chain combines TRBV11-2 with TRBJ2-1; D might be TRBD1 (5 bases). The CDR3 runs to 22 residues. Germline CDR1 reads SGHAT; CDR2 reads FQNNGV. The chain's CDR3 is CASVLTRTWTSITWSSYNEQFF. The CDR3 DNA is TGCGCCAGCGTCCTCACCCGAACCTGGACATCGATCACATGGAGCTCCTACAATGAGCAGTTCTTC.

This chain links TRBV7-9 with TRBJ2-5; TRBD2 might be the D (6 bases). This CDR3 is built from 14 residues. The germline V gene encodes CDR1 SEHNR and CDR2 FQNEAQ (reference sequence). V was trimmed by 6 bases and J by 5 bases, leaving 16 bases between them. The CDR3 coding sequence is TGTGCCAGCAGATCTAGCGCGCGCAGGGAGACCCAGTACTTC. Translation: CASRSSARRETQYF. The variable domain in full, completed from reference TRBV7-9 and TRBJ2-5, reads DTGVSQNPRHKITKRGQNVTFRCDPISEHNRLYWYRQTLGQGPEFLTYFQNEAQLEKSRLLSDRFSAERPKGSFSTLEIQRTEQGDSAMYLCASRSSARRETQYFGPGTRLLVL.

The chain carries TRBV11-2 and TRBJ2-3; 12 nucleotides line up with TRBD2. The CDR3 is 20 amino acids. V was pared by 5 bases and J by 5 bases, with 20 bases of the junction left unmatched. CDR1 SGHAT and CDR2 FQNNGV come from the germline V gene. CDR3 coding DNA: TGTGCCAGCAGCCAGCAGCCTAGCGGGAGGGCCTCGGTTGGCATAGATACGCAGTATTTT. Translating gives CASSQQPSGRASVGIDTQYF.

As for this clonotype: Its ends do not fully match the called genes, so a read error is possible. This rearrangement joins TRBV12-3 or TRBV12-4 to TRBJ2-5; 7 positions match TRBD2. The CDR3 has 14 residues. This CDR3 reads CASSMGLLLETKYF. The CDR3 DNA reads TGTGCCAGCAGTATGGGACTACTTCTTGAGACCAAGTACTTC.

This clonotype occurred many times. The CDR3 coding sequence is TGTGCCAGCAGCTCGCATCACGGCCGCTCTGGGGCCAACGTCCTGACTTTC. Its protein product is CASSSHHGRSGANVLTF. The chain combines TRBV11-3 with TRBJ2-6, with D uncertain. Germline lookup yields CDR1 SGHNT and CDR2 YENEEA. Trimming stripped 4 bases from V and 0 bases from J, with 13 bases between. This CDR3 contains 17 residues. The full variable domain, with the rest looked up from reference TRBV11-3 and TRBJ2-6, is EAGVVQSPRYKIIEKKQPVAFWCNPISGHNTLYWYLQNLGQGPELLIRYENEEAVDDSQLPKDRFSAERLKGVDSTLKIQPAELGDSAVYLCASSSHHGRSGANVLTFGAGSRLTVL.